Below, one T cell receptor (beta chain) is given with its context. Its antigen is as yet unknown. Researchers prepared the TCRbeta library using unique molecular identifiers, the study reports. Using its own MiXCR run on the PCR reads, TCRdb lists one record per CDR3 protein. The sample contains fewer than 750,000 distinct CDR3 sequences, over 20% of which appear only once. The sample belongs to a study of T-cell reconstitution after alpha-beta-depleted transplantation in children. Overall study results and limits: Recipient T cells and thymic progenitors that survived gave rise to the high TCRbeta diversity observed at day 60 in some patients. About two months after transplant, alpha-beta T cells reportedly came from several hundred expanded graft clones. Diversity and T-cell counts at one year after transplant derived mostly from new T cells.

The CDR3 runs 12 residues. Germline V gene lookup returns CDR1 SNHLY and CDR2 FYNNEI. Between the trimmed V and J ends, which lost 4 bases and 8 bases, there was a span of 9 bases. The source is a boy less than two years old with Wiskott-Aldrich syndrome, due to receive a stem cell transplant. Sequenced material: PBMCs, taken before TCRalphabeta/CD19-depleted stem cell transplant. This chain connects TRBV2 to TRBJ2-1; TRBD2 might be the D (5 bases). CDR3 DNA sequence: TGTGCCAGCAGTGGGACTCGACATGAGCAGTTCTTC. Protein: CASSGTRHEQFF.